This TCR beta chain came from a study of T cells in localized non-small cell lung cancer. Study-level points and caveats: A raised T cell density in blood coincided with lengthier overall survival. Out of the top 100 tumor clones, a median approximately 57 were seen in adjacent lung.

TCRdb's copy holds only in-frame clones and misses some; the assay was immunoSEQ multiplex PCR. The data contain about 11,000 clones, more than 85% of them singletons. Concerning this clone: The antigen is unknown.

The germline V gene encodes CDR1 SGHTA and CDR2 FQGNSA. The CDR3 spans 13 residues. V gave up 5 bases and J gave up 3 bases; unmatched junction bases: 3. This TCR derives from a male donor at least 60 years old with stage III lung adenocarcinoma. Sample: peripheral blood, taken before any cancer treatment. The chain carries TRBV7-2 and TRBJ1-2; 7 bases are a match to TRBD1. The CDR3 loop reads CASSQQGYYGYTF. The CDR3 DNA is TGTGCCAGCAGCCAACAGGGGTACTATGGCTACACCTTC.